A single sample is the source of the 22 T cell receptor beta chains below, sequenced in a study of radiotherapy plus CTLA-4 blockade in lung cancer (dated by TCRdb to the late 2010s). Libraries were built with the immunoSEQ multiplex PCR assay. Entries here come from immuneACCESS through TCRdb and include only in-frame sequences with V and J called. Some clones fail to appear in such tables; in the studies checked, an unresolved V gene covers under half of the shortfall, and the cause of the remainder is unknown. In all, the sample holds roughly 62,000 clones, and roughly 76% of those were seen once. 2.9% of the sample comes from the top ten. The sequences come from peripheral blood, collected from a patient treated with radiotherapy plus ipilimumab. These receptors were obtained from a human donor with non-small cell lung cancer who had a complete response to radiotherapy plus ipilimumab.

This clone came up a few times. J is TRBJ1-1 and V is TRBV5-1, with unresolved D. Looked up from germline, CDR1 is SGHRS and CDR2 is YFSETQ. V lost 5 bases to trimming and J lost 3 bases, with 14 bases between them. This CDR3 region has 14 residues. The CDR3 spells CASSRGDVDTEAFF. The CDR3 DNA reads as TGCGCCAGCAGTCGAGGTGATGTGGACACTGAAGCTTTCTTT.

CDR3 nucleotides: TGTGCCAGCAGCTGGACAGAGGATAATTCACCCCTCCACTTT. This sequence encodes CASSWTEDNSPLHF. V usage is TRBV6-5 and J usage is TRBJ1-6, with TRBD1 as a possible D gene (6 bases). CDR3 length: 14 amino acids. The germline CDR1 and CDR2 sequences are MNHEY and SVGAGI. V dropped 6 bases and J dropped 5 bases, with 11 bases sitting between them.

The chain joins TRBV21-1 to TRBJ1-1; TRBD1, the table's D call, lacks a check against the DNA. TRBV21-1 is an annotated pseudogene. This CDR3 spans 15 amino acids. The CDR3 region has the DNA TGTGCCAGCATCGTCACGACCGACATGAACACTGAAGCTTTCTTT. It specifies CASIVTTDMNTEAFF.

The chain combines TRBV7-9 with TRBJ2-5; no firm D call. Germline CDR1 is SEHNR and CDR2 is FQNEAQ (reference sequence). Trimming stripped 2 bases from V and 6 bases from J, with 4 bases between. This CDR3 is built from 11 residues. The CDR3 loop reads CASSLSQTQYF. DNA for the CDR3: TGTGCCAGCAGCTTAAGCCAGACCCAGTACTTC.

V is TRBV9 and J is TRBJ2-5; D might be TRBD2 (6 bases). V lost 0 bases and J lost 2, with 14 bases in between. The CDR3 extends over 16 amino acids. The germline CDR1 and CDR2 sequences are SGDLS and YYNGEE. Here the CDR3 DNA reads TGTGCCAGCAGCGTAGCCCTAGGGACTGGACAAGAGACCCAGTACTTC. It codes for CASSVALGTGQETQYF.

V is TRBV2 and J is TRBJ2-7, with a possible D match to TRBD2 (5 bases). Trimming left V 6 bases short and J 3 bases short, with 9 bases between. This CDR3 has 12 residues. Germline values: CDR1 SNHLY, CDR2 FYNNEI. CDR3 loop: CASSGIDYEQYF. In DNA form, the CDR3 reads TGTGCCAGCAGCGGGATCGACTACGAGCAGTACTTC.

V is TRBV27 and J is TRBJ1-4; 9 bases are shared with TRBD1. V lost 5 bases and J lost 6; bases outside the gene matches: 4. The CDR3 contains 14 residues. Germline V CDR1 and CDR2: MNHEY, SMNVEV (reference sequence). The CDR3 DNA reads TGTGCCAGCAGTCTACAGGGGGCTTATGAAAAACTGTTTTTT. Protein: CASSLQGAYEKLFF.

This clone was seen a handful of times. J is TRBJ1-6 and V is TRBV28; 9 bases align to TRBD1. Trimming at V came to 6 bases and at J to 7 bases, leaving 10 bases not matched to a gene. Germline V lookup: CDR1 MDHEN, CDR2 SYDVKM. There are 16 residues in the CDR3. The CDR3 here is CASRLRQGVGNSPLHF. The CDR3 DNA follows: TGTGCCAGCAGACTAAGACAGGGGGTGGGGAATTCACCCCTCCACTTT.

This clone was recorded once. CDR3 loop: CASSMGRGGQGTTEAFF. CDR3 coding DNA: TGTGCCAGTAGTATGGGGCGGGGGGGCCAGGGTACCACTGAAGCTTTCTTT. This rearrangement joins TRBV19 to TRBJ1-1; D is possibly TRBD1 (6 bases). The CDR3 has 17 amino acids. The germline gives CDR1 LNHDA, CDR2 SQIVND (reference sequence). The V end lost 3 bases, the J end lost 4 bases, and 21 bases lay between the germline ends.

For the CDR3, the DNA is TGTGCCAGCAGTGCGCAGGGGGCGCCCTATGGCTACACCTTC. This sequence encodes CASSAQGAPYGYTF. The chain employs TRBV6-1 and TRBJ1-2, with 8 nucleotides matching TRBD1. Trimming took 4 bases from V and 4 from J; bases not matched to a gene: 5. The V gene's germline CDR1 is MNHNS and CDR2 SASEGT. The CDR3 is 14 amino acids.

CDR3 in DNA: TGTGCCAGCAGCCCCGGGATATCCTACGAGCAGTACTTC. Translation gives CASSPGISYEQYF. V gene TRBV7-7 combines with J gene TRBJ2-7; D might be TRBD2 (5 bases). CDR3 length: 13 amino acids. Trimming cost V 5 bases and J 1 base, with 9 bases left between them. Germline values: CDR1 SSHAT, CDR2 FNYEAQ (reference sequence).

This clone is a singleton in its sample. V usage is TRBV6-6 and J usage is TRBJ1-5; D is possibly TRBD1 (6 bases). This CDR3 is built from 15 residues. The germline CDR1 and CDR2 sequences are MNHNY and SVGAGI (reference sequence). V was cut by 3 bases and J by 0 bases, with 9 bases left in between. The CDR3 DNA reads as TGTGCCAGCAGTTATTCAGGGGTTAGCAATCAGCCCCAGCATTTT. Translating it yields CASSYSGVSNQPQHF.

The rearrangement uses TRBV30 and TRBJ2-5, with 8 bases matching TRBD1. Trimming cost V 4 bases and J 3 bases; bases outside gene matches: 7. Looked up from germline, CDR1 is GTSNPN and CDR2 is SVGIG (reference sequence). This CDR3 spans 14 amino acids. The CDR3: CAWKTGTGKETQYF. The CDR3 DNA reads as TGTGCCTGGAAAACCGGGACAGGAAAAGAGACCCAGTACTTC.

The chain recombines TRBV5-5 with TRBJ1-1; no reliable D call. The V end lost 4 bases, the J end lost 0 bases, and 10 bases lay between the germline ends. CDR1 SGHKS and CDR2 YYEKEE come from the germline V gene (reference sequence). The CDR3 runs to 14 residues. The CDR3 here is CASSERLVNTEAFF. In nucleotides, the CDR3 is TGTGCCAGCAGCGAACGGTTAGTGAACACTGAAGCTTTCTTT.

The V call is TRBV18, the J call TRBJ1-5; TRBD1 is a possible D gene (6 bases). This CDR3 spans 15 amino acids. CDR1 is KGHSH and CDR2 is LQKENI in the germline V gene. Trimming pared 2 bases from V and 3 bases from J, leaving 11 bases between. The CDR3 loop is CASSPGGASNQPQHF. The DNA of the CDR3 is TGTGCCAGCTCACCAGGGGGGGCCTCCAATCAGCCCCAGCATTTT. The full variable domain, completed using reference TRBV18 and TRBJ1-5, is NAGVMQNPRHLVRRRGQEARLRCSPMKGHSHVYWYRQLPEEGLKFMVYLQKENIIDESGMPKERFSAEFPKEGPSILRIQQVVRGDSAAYFCASSPGGASNQPQHFGDGTRLSIL.

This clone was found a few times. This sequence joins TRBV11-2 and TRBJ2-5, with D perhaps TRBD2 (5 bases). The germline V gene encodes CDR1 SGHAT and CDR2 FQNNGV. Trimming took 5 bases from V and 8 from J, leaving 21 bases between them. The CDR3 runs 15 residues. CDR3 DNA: TGTGCCAGCAGCCCCCCTCGTGGCCTAGCAAGAACCCAGTACTTC. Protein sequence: CASSPPRGLARTQYF.

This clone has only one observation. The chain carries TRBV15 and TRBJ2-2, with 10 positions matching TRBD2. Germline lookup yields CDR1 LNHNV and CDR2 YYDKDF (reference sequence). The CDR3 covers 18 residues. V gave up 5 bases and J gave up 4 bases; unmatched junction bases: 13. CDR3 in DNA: TGTGCCACCAGCCCCCTAGCGGGGGTAACTTACGGCACCGGGGAGCTGTTTTTT. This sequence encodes CATSPLAGVTYGTGELFF.

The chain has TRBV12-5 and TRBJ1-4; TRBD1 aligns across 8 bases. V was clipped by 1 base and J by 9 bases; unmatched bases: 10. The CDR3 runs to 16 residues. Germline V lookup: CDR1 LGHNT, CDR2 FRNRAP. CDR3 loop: CASGLARTGPHQKLFF. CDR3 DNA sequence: TGTGCTAGTGGTTTGGCCCGGACAGGGCCTCATCAAAAACTGTTTTTT.

As DNA, the CDR3 is TGTGCCAGCAACCCCAATCGGGAGACCCAGTACTTC. It is translated as CASNPNRETQYF. The chain joins TRBV2 to TRBJ2-5; D unresolved. Per germline, CDR1 SNHLY and CDR2 FYNNEI. The V and J ends lost 7 bases and 5 bases respectively, with 11 bases between them. This CDR3 is built from 12 residues.

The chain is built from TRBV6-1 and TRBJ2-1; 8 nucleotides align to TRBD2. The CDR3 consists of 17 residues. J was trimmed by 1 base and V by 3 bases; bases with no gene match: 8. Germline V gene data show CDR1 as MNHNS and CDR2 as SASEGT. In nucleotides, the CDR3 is TGTGCCAGCAGTGAGATTAGCGGGGAGCGGTCCTACAATGAGCAGTTCTTC. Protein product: CASSEISGERSYNEQFF.

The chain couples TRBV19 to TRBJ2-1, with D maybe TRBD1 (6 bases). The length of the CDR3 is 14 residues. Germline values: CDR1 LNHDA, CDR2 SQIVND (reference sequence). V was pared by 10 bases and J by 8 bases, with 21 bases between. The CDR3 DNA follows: TGTGCCACTCAGGTGGCCCCCCAGGGGTATGAGCAGTTCTTC. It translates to CATQVAPQGYEQFF.

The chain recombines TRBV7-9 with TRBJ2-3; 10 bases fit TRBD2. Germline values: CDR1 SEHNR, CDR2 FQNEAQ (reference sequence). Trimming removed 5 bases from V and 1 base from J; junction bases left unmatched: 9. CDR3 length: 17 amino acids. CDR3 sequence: CASSKRGGIGGTDTQYF. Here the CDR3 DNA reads TGTGCCAGCAGCAAGCGGGGGGGGATTGGTGGCACAGATACGCAGTATTTT. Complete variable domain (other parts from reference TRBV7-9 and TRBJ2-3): DTGVSQNPRHKITKRGQNVTFRCDPISEHNRLYWYRQTLGQGPEFLTYFQNEAQLEKSRLLSDRFSAERPKGSFSTLEIQRTEQGDSAMYLCASSKRGGIGGTDTQYFGPGTRLTVL.